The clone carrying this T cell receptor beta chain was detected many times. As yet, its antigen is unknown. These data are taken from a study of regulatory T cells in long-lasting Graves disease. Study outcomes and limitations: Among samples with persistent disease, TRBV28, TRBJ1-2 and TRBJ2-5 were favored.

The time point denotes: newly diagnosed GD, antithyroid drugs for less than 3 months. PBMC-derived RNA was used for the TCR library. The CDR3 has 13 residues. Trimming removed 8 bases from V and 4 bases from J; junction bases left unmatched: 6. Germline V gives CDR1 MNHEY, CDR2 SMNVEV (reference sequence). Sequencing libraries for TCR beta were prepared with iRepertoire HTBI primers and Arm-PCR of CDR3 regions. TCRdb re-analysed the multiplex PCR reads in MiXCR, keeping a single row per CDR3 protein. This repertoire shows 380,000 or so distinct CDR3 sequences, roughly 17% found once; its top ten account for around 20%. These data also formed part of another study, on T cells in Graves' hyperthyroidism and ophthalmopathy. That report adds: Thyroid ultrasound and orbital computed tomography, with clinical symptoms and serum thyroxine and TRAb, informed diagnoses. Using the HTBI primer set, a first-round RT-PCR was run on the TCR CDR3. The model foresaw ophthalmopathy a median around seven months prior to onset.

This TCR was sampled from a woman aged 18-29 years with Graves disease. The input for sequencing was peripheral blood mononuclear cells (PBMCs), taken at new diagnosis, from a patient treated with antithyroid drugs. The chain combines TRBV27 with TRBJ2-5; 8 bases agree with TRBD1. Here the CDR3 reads CASGRTGRETQYF. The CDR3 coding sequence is TGTGCCAGCGGGAGGACAGGGAGAGAGACCCAGTACTTC.